The table lists the clone carrying this TCR beta chain with a few counts. The source of the sample is a study of cytomegalovirus exposure and HLA in healthy donors. The germline V gene encodes CDR1 LNHDA and CDR2 SQIVND (reference sequence). The ends lost 2 bases at V and 4 bases at J; junction bases unmatched: 6. CDR3 length equals 15 residues. 13 Jbeta primers and 60 Vbeta primers were used for the PCR. This table comes from immunoSEQ multiplex PCR, and its TCRdb copy is limited to in-frame clones, with some not included. The repertoire holds 100,000 to 150,000 clones, about 80% seen once, with 30% in the top ten.

This chain links TRBV19 with TRBJ2-5, with 8 nucleotides matching TRBD1. The TCR comes from a man in his 60s in good health and CMV-seropositive. The sequenced material came from PBMCs. The CDR3 loop reads CASSIQGAMRETQYF. The CDR3 DNA reads TGTGCCAGTAGTATACAGGGGGCCATGCGAGAGACCCAGTACTTC.